This TCR beta chain was found in a study of blood T cell repertoires in COVID-19. At the level of the study: Sample material is recorded as cDNA or gDNA derived from T cells, B-cell-depleted T cells, or PBMCs.

Methods used by the authors: Reference gene primer amplification gave nucleated cell count estimates. Clones were sequenced by immunoSEQ multiplex PCR, and TCRdb holds only the in-frame ones, with some missing. The DNA was the basis for D and trimming; V, J and clone size are from that table. The table records over 70,000 clones, roughly three quarters of them present only once. V lost 0 bases and J lost 5, with 5 bases in between. This CDR3 is built from 13 residues. Germline CDR1 reads SGHAT; CDR2 reads FQNNGV. As to this clone: The same CDR3 arises from other DNA sequences in this sample as well.

The chain links TRBV11-2 to TRBJ1-5; D unclear. Sequencing was performed on peripheral blood. The clonotype comes from a man between 70 and 80 years old with active or convalescent COVID-19. CDR3 amino acids: CASSLDRDQPQHF. CDR3 DNA: TGTGCCAGCAGCTTAGACCGGGATCAGCCCCAGCATTTT.